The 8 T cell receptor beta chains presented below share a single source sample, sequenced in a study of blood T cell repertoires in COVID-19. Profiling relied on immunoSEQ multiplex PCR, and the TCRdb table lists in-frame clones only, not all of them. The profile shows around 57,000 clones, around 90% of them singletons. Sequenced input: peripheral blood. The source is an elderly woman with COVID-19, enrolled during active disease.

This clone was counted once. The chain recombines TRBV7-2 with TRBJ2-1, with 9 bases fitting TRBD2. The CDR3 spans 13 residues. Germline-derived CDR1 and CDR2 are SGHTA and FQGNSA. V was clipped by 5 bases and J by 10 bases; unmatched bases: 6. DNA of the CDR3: TGTGCCAGCAGCCAAGGGACTAGCAAAGAGCAGTTCTTC. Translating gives CASSQGTSKEQFF.

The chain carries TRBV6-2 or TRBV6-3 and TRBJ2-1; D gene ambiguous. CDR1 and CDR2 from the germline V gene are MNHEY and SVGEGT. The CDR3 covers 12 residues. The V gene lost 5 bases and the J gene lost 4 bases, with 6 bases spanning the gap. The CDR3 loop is CASSPEYNEQFF. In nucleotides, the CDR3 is TGTGCCAGCAGTCCCGAGTACAATGAGCAGTTCTTC.

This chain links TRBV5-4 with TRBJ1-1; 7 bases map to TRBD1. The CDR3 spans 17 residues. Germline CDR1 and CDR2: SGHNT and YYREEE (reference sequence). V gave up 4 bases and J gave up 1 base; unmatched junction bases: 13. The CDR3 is CASSEGQMSASNTEAFF. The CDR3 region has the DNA TGTGCCAGCAGCGAGGGACAGATGAGCGCCTCGAACACTGAAGCTTTCTTT.

The DNA of the CDR3 is TGTGCCAGCAGCTTGGTTCGGACAGCGTTAGTCACTGAAGCTTTCTTT. It yields the protein CASSLVRTALVTEAFF. This chain uses TRBV5-5 with TRBJ1-1; D is perhaps TRBD1 (6 bases). Trimming removed 0 bases from V and 4 bases from J, with 16 bases in between. Germline V lookup: CDR1 SGHKS, CDR2 YYEKEE (reference sequence). The CDR3 totals 16 residues.

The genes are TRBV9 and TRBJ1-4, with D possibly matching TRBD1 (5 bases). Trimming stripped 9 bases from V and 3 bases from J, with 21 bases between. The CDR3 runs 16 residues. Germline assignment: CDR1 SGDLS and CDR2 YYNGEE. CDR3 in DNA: TGTGCCACCACGGTGGCAGGGTTGATGTCTAATGAAAAACTGTTTTTT. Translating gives CATTVAGLMSNEKLFF.

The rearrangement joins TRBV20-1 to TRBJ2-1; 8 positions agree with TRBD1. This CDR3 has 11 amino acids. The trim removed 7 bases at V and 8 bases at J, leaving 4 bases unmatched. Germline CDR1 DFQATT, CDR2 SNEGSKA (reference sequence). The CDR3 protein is CSVYRGDEQFF. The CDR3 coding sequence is TGCAGTGTTTACAGGGGGGATGAGCAGTTCTTC.

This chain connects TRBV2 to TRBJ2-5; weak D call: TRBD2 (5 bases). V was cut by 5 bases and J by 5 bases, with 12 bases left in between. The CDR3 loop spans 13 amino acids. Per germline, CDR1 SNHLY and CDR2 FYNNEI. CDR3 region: CASSLGLGETQYF. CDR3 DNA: TGTGCCAGCAGTCTTGGACTCGGGGAGACCCAGTACTTC.

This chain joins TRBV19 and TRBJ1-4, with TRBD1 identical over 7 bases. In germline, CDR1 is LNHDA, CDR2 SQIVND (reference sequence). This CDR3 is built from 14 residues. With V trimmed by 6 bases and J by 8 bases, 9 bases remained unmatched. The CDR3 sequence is CASSSTGTFEKLFF. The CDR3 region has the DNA TGTGCCAGTAGCTCGACAGGGACATTCGAAAAACTGTTTTTT.